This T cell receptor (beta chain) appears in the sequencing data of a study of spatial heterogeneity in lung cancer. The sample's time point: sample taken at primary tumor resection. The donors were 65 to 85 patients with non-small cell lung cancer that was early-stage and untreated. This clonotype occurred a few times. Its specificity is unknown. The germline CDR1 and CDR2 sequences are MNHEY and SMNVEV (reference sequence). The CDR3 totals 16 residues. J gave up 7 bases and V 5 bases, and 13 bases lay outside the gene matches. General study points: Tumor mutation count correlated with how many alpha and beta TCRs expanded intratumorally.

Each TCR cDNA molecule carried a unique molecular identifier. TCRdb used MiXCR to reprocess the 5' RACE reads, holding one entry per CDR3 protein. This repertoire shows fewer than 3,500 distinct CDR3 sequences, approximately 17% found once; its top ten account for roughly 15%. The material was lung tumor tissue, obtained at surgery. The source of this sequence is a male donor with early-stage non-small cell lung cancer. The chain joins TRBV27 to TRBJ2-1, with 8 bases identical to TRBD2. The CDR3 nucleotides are TGTGCCAGCAGTCAAGGGGGGGGACTAGAGGCAAATGAGCAGTTCTTC. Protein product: CASSQGGGLEANEQFF.